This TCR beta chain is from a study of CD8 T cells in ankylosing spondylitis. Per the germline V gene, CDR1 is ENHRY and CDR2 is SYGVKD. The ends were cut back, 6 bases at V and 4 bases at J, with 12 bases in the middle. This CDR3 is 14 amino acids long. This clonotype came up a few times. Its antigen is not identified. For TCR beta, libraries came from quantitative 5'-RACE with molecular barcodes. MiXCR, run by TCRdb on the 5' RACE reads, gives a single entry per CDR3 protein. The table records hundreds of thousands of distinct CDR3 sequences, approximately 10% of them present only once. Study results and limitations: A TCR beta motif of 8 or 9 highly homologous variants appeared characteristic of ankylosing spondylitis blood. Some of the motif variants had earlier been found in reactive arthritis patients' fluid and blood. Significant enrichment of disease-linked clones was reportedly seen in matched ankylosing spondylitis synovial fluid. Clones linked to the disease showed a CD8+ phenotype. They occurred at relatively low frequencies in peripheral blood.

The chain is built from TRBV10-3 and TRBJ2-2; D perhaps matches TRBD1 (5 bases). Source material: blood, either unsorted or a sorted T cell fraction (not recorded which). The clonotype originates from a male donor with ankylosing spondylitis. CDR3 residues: CAIRAGPGTGELFF. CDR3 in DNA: TGTGCCATCAGAGCAGGGCCGGGCACCGGGGAGCTGTTTTTT.